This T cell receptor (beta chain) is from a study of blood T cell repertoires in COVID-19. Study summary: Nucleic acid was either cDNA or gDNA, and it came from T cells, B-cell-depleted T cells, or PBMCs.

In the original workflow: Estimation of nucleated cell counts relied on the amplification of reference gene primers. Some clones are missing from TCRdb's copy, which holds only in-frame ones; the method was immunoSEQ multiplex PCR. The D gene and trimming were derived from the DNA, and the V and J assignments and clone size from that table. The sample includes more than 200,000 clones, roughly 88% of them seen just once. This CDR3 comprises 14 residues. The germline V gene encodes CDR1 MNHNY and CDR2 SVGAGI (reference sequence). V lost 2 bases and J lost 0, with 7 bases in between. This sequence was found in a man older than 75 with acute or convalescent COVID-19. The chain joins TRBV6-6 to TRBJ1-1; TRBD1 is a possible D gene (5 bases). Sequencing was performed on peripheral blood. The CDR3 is CASSYDSLNTEAFF. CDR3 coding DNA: TGTGCCAGCAGTTACGACAGTTTGAACACTGAAGCTTTCTTT.